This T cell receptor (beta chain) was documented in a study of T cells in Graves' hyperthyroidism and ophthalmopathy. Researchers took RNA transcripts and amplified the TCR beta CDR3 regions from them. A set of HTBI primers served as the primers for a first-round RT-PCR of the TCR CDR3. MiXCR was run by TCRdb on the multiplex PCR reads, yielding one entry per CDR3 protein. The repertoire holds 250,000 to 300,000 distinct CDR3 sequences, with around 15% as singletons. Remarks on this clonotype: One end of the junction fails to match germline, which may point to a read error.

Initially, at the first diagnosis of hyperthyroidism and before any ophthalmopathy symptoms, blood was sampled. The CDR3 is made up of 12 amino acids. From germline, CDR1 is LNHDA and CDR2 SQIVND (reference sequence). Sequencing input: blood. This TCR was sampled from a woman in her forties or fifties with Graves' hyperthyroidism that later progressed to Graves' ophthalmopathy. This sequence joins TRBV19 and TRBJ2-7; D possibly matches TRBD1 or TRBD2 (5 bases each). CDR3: CATQGPFYEQCF. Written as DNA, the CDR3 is TGTGCCACGCAGGGACCTTTCTACGAGCAGTGCTTC.